Presented here are 8 T cell receptor beta chains from one specimen sequenced in a study of monozygotic twins with inflammatory bowel disease. TCRdb reprocessed the 5' RACE reads, with one entry per CDR3 protein and no DNA. The listing records 300,000 to 350,000 distinct CDR3 sequences. The sequencing input was blood. Every receptor here comes from a human donor with ulcerative colitis or Crohn's disease, or a healthy co-twin of an affected twin (not recorded which).

The rearrangement links TRBV28 to TRBJ2-7; the TCRdb call, TRBD1, lacks DNA for checking. Germline-derived CDR1 and CDR2 are MDHEN and SYDVKM. This CDR3 has 13 amino acids. This chain's CDR3 is CASSLVGSHEQYF.

This chain uses TRBV20-1 with TRBJ2-2. This CDR3 contains 16 residues. CDR1 and CDR2 from the germline V gene are DFQATT and SNEGSKA (reference sequence). This chain's CDR3 is CSARDQLAGSTGELFF.

The chain is built from TRBV28 and TRBJ2-5; no DNA is available, so the TRBD2 call from TCRdb remains unchecked. The CDR3 is 18 residues long. Germline loops: CDR1 MDHEN, CDR2 SYDVKM. CDR3 loop: CASRKAGTSGRVQETQYF.

The chain combines TRBV20-1 with TRBJ1-1; TCRdb names TRBD1, which stays unverified in the absence of DNA. The CDR3 runs to 14 residues. Per the germline V gene, CDR1 is DFQATT and CDR2 is SNEGSKA (reference sequence). The CDR3 protein is CSVIPTGFHTEAFF.

This chain connects TRBV5-5 to TRBJ1-1. CDR1 and CDR2 (germline): SGHKS, YYEKEE (reference sequence). CDR3 length equals 15 residues. CDR3 protein: CASSLSGLTNTEAFF.

The chain combines TRBV29-1 with TRBJ2-5; TCRdb's D call, TRBD1, is unchecked because there is no DNA. The CDR3 runs to 13 residues. CDR1 is SQVTM and CDR2 is ANQGSEA in the germline V gene. The CDR3 loop is CSVEKGVQETQYF. The full variable domain, completed using reference TRBV29-1 and TRBJ2-5, is SAVISQKPSRDICQRGTSLTIQCQVDSQVTMMFWYRQQPGQSLTLIATANQGSEATYESGFVIDKFPISRPNLTFSTLTVSNMSPEDSSIYLCSVEKGVQETQYFGPGTRLLVL.

The chain is built from TRBV6-4 and TRBJ1-2; absent DNA, TCRdb's TRBD1 call cannot be checked. The length of the CDR3 is 15 residues. Germline CDR1 reads MRHNA; CDR2 reads SNTAGT. CDR3 region: CASSQSFGGSYGYTF.

The chain has TRBV3-1 and TRBJ2-1; TCRdb names TRBD2, which stays unverified in the absence of DNA. Germline lookup yields CDR1 LGHDT and CDR2 YNNKEL (reference sequence). This CDR3 has 14 amino acids. The CDR3 sequence: CASSQGRSSSGSSF.